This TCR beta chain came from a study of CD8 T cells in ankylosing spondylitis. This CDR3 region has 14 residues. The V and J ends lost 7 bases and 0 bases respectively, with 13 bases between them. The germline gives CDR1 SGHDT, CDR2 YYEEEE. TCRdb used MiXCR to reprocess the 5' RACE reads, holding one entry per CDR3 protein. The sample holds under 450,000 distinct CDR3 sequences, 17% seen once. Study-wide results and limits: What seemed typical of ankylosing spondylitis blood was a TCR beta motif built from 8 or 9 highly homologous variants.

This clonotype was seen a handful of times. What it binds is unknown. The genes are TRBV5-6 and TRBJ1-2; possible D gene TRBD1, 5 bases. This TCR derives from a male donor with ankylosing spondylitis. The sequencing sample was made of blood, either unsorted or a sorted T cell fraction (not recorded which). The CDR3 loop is CASARGGPNYGYTF. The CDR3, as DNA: TGTGCCAGCGCCCGTGGGGGACCTAACTATGGCTACACCTTC. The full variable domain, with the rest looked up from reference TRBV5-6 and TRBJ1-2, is DAGVTQSPTHLIKTRGQQVTLRCSPKSGHDTVSWYQQALGQGPQFIFQYYEEEERQRGNFPDRFSGHQFPNYSSELNVNALLLGDSALYLCASARGGPNYGYTFGSGTRLTVV.